The 31 T cell receptor beta chains given below trace back to one sample, sequenced in a study of blood T cell repertoires in COVID-19. Profiling relied on immunoSEQ multiplex PCR, and the TCRdb table lists in-frame clones only, not all of them. Found here are a few hundred thousand clones, over 75% of them singletons; the top ten hold 2% to 3%. Material: PBMCs or T cells enriched from blood (not recorded which). Receptor source: a woman between 18 and 29 years old who had recovered from COVID-19.

The chain combines TRBV5-6 with TRBJ1-5, with a weak D call TRBD1 (5 bases). Per germline, CDR1 SGHDT and CDR2 YYEEEE. V lost 4 bases and J 8 bases, leaving 13 bases between the germline ends. There are 13 residues in the CDR3. CDR3 bases: TGTGCCAGCAGCGTGGGGGGAGGGGAGCCCCAGCATTTT. This encodes CASSVGGGEPQHF.

J is TRBJ2-3 and V is TRBV3-1 (or the pseudogene TRBV3-2); 7 bases are shared with TRBD1. Unmatched junction bases numbered 13, after V lost 2 bases and J lost 2 bases. Germline V gives CDR1 LGHDT, CDR2 YNNKEL (reference sequence). This CDR3 region has 18 residues. The CDR3 loop is CASSQYLTGLEATDTQYF. The CDR3 DNA reads as TGTGCCAGCAGCCAATACCTGACAGGGTTGGAGGCCACAGATACGCAGTATTTT.

The rearrangement uses TRBV28 and TRBJ1-1, with D possibly being TRBD1 (5 bases). Trimming stripped 5 bases from V and 3 bases from J, with 16 bases between. CDR3 length: 15 residues. The germline V gene has CDR1 MDHEN and CDR2 SYDVKM. CDR3 residues: CASSPGDVADTEAFF. CDR3 DNA: TGTGCCAGCAGTCCCGGGGACGTAGCGGACACTGAAGCTTTCTTT.

The chain recombines TRBV7-6 with TRBJ1-1; the D gene is possibly TRBD1 (6 bases). Germline-derived CDR1 and CDR2 are SGHVS and FNYEAQ. The ends were cut back, 3 bases at V and 5 bases at J, with 10 bases in the middle. The CDR3 length is 13 residues. Written as DNA, the CDR3 is TGTGCCAGCAGCTTTTTAGGGGGAACTGAAGCTTTCTTT. This sequence encodes CASSFLGGTEAFF.

The J gene is TRBJ1-2, the V gene TRBV29-1; the match to TRBD1 covers 7 bases. The germline CDR1 and CDR2 sequences are SQVTM and ANQGSEA. V shed 5 bases and J 9 bases; nucleotides not matched to a gene: 9. The CDR3 runs to 12 residues. The CDR3 sequence: CSVLETGWRYTF. CDR3 DNA sequence: TGCAGCGTTTTAGAGACAGGGTGGCGCTACACCTTC. The variable domain in full, with the rest retrieved from reference TRBV29-1 and TRBJ1-2, is SAVISQKPSRDICQRGTSLTIQCQVDSQVTMMFWYRQQPGQSLTLIATANQGSEATYESGFVIDKFPISRPNLTFSTLTVSNMSPEDSSIYLCSVLETGWRYTFGSGTRLTVV.

J is TRBJ2-3 and V is TRBV10-1, with D possibly matching TRBD2 (6 bases). V lost 3 bases and J 3 bases, leaving 13 bases between the germline ends. Germline CDR1 and CDR2: WNHNN and SYGVQD (reference sequence). This CDR3 has 15 amino acids. CDR3 bases: TGCGCCAGCAGTGACGACGGGGGTTTGACAGATACGCAGTATTTT. It codes for CASSDDGGLTDTQYF.

The rearrangement uses TRBV12-3 or TRBV12-4 and TRBJ2-7; maybe TRBD1 (6 bases). V dropped 6 bases and J dropped 2 bases, with 11 bases sitting between them. The CDR3 has 13 amino acids. CDR3 sequence: CASRQTGTYEQYF. CDR3 DNA: TGTGCCAGCAGACAAACAGGGACCTACGAGCAGTACTTC.

The V and J genes are TRBV9 and TRBJ2-7; 9 positions agree with TRBD1. The CDR3 runs to 15 residues. From germline, CDR1 is SGDLS and CDR2 YYNGEE. With V trimmed by 1 base and J by 3 bases, 5 bases remained unmatched. The CDR3 sequence is CASSVTPDRGYEQYF. CDR3 DNA sequence: TGTGCCAGCAGCGTAACGCCGGACAGGGGCTACGAGCAGTACTTC.

Concerning this clone itself: The junction shows a germline mismatch at one end, possibly a read error. The chain couples TRBV7-9 to TRBJ2-1; 10 bases align to TRBD2. This CDR3 spans 15 amino acids. Germline V lookup: CDR1 SEHNR, CDR2 FQNEAQ (reference sequence). The CDR3 DNA reads TGTGCCAGCAGCCCGCAGCGGGGGGGCTACGATGAGCAGTTCTTC. It translates to CASSPQRGGYDEQFF.

A note on this clone: One end of the junction is discordant with germline, which a read error may explain. The CDR3 loop is CASSYAGAGTDTQYF. The DNA of the CDR3 is TGCGCCAGCAGCTACGCGGGGGCCGGCACCGATACGCAGTATTTT. The J gene is TRBJ2-3, the V gene TRBV5-1; D is perhaps TRBD2 (7 bases). The CDR3 length is 15 residues. Germline CDR1 SGHRS, CDR2 YFSETQ.

The rearrangement uses TRBV10-2 and TRBJ1-1; D may be TRBD1 (6 bases). CDR1 WSHSY and CDR2 SAAADI come from the germline V gene. Trimming pared 8 bases from V and 4 bases from J, leaving 14 bases between. The CDR3 has 13 residues. CDR3 DNA: TGCGCCAGCTGTGGGGGGCGTTTCACTGAAGCTTTCTTT. It yields the protein CASCGGRFTEAFF.

The V gene is TRBV2, the J gene TRBJ2-1; 9 nucleotides align to TRBD1. CDR1 is SNHLY, CDR2 FYNNEI, per germline. The V segment lost 5 bases and the J segment 6 bases; nucleotides outside the gene matches: 5. The CDR3 totals 14 residues. CDR3 nucleotides: TGTGCCAGCAGTTGGACAGGGGAGGGCAATGAGCAGTTCTTC. This sequence encodes CASSWTGEGNEQFF.

This rearrangement joins TRBV6-2 or TRBV6-3 to TRBJ1-5, with D unresolved. The ends were cut back, 4 bases at V and 7 bases at J, with 14 bases in the middle. CDR1 MNHEY and CDR2 SVGEGT come from the germline V gene. This CDR3 is 14 amino acids long. The CDR3 here is CASSFGNRRQPQHF. The CDR3 coding sequence is TGTGCCAGCAGTTTCGGTAACAGACGACAGCCCCAGCATTTT.

V and J are TRBV11-2 and TRBJ2-5; weak D call: TRBD1 (7 bases). The germline V gene has CDR1 SGHAT and CDR2 FQNNGV. This CDR3 has 15 amino acids. Trimming took off 7 bases at V and 4 bases at J, with 19 bases between the two ends. CDR3 in amino acids: CASKLEEGAGETQYF. The CDR3 DNA reads as TGTGCCAGCAAACTAGAGGAGGGGGCAGGAGAGACCCAGTACTTC.

V and J are TRBV5-1 and TRBJ1-4; D gene uncertain. The V end lost 6 bases, the J end lost 0 bases, and 9 bases lay between the germline ends. The CDR3 consists of 14 residues. Germline V gene lookup returns CDR1 SGHRS and CDR2 YFSETQ. CDR3 sequence: CASKRDATNEKLFF. CDR3 sequence (DNA): TGCGCCAGCAAACGAGATGCAACTAATGAAAAACTGTTTTTT.

The chain has TRBV5-1 and TRBJ2-2, with 7 bases that match TRBD2. The CDR3 contains 16 residues. Germline CDR1 SGHRS, CDR2 YFSETQ. Germline trimming cut 4 bases from V and 1 base from J; bases unmatched to any gene: 7. CDR3 nucleotide sequence: TGCGCCAGCAGCCCTCCGTGGGGGGGGAACACCGGGGAGCTGTTTTTT. Translating it yields CASSPPWGGNTGELFF.

This chain uses TRBV19 with TRBJ1-2; D gene unclear. The germline V and J ends were trimmed by 6 bases and 5 bases, with 19 bases remaining between them. CDR1 and CDR2 (germline): LNHDA, SQIVND (reference sequence). The CDR3 totals 15 residues. CDR3 residues: CASSPGVEGSYGYTF. The DNA of the CDR3 is TGTGCCAGTAGCCCCGGGGTTGAGGGTTCATATGGCTACACCTTC. The full variable domain, in which reference TRBV19 and TRBJ1-2 provide the parts outside the CDR3, is DGGITQSPKYLFRKEGQNVTLSCEQNLNHDAMYWYRQDPGQGLRLIYYSQIVNDFQKGDIAEGYSVSREKKESFPLTVTSAQKNPTAFYLCASSPGVEGSYGYTFGSGTRLTVV.

The chain uses TRBV9 and TRBJ1-4; D perhaps matches TRBD1 (5 bases). The V end lost 0 bases, the J end lost 7 bases, and 19 bases lay between the germline ends. The CDR3 consists of 17 residues. Germline V lookup: CDR1 SGDLS, CDR2 YYNGEE. The CDR3 sequence: CASSVDPSGLVSEKLFF. The CDR3 region has the DNA TGTGCCAGCAGCGTAGATCCGTCAGGGTTGGTTAGTGAAAAACTGTTTTTT.

V gene TRBV28 combines with J gene TRBJ1-2; 11 positions agree with TRBD1. With 2 bases clipped from V and 0 bases from J, the junction kept 5 bases outside the gene matches. CDR1 and CDR2 (germline): MDHEN, SYDVKM. The CDR3 extends over 17 amino acids. As DNA, the CDR3 is TGTGCCAGCAGTTTAGACGGGACAGGGGGATCTAACTATGGCTACACCTTC. Translation gives CASSLDGTGGSNYGYTF.

This clone has only a few counts. The V and J genes are TRBV5-1 and TRBJ1-1, with 8 bases aligning to TRBD1. Germline CDR1 and CDR2: SGHRS and YFSETQ. V gave up 0 bases and J gave up 10 bases; unmatched junction bases: 8. The CDR3 loop spans 14 amino acids. CDR3: CASSLEGQALSAFF. The CDR3 bases are TGCGCCAGCAGCTTGGAGGGACAGGCACTTTCAGCTTTCTTT. The variable domain in full, completed from reference TRBV5-1 and TRBJ1-1, reads KAGVTQTPRYLIKTRGQQVTLSCSPISGHRSVSWYQQTPGQGLQFLFEYFSETQRNKGNFPGRFSGRQFSNSRSEMNVSTLELGDSALYLCASSLEGQALSAFFGQGTRLTVV.

The chain combines TRBV5-1 with TRBJ2-1, with 10 positions matching TRBD2. The V segment lost 3 bases and the J segment 7 bases; nucleotides outside the gene matches: 13. This CDR3 is built from 17 residues. The V gene's germline CDR1 is SGHRS and CDR2 YFSETQ. CDR3 amino acids: CASSSPLSGGAGNEQFF. CDR3 DNA: TGCGCCAGCAGCTCACCGTTGAGCGGGGGGGCGGGTAATGAGCAGTTCTTC.

The V gene is TRBV6-6, the J gene TRBJ2-7; 9 bases agree with TRBD1. CDR1 is MNHNY and CDR2 is SVGAGI in the germline V gene (reference sequence). The CDR3 runs 15 residues. The V segment lost 4 bases and the J segment 4 bases; nucleotides outside the gene matches: 8. DNA of the CDR3: TGTGCCAGCAGTTCAGGAGGGACAGGGCTATACGAGCAGTACTTC. Its protein is CASSSGGTGLYEQYF.

The rearrangement uses TRBV15 and TRBJ2-5; TRBD1 aligns across 11 bases. The CDR3 has 17 amino acids. Germline V CDR1 and CDR2: LNHNV, YYDKDF (reference sequence). Unmatched junction bases numbered 8, after V lost 0 bases and J lost 5 bases. The DNA for the CDR3 is TGTGCCACCAGCAGAGATACCCGGACAGGGGGCTCGGAGACCCAGTACTTC. The encoded protein is CATSRDTRTGGSETQYF.

This clone was seen once. This chain links TRBV28 with TRBJ2-7, with 7 bases matching TRBD1. V gave up 4 bases and J gave up 9 bases; unmatched junction bases: 15. The CDR3 is made up of 15 amino acids. Germline CDR1 and CDR2: MDHEN and SYDVKM. As DNA, the CDR3 is TGTGCCAGCAGTTCAGGGGACAGACCTACGATAGGGCAGTACTTC. This sequence encodes CASSSGDRPTIGQYF.

This chain joins TRBV4-2 and TRBJ1-1, with D tentatively TRBD1 (5 bases). This CDR3 has 16 residues. CDR1 and CDR2 (germline): LGHNA, YNFKEQ. V was shortened by 0 bases and J by 4 bases, with 15 bases between the two germline ends. The CDR3 nucleotides are TGTGCCAGCAGCCAAGAGACGCAGGGCGGGACCACTGAAGCTTTCTTT. This codes for CASSQETQGGTTEAFF.

This clone was detected once. The CDR3, as DNA: TGTGCCAGTAGTTATAGCTTAACAACTAATGAAAAACTGTTTTTT. Its protein product is CASSYSLTTNEKLFF. The V call is TRBV19, the J call TRBJ1-4; no definite D call. Per the germline V gene, CDR1 is LNHDA and CDR2 is SQIVND (reference sequence). The CDR3 has 15 residues. V lost 5 bases, J lost 0 bases, and 10 bases lay in between.

V gene TRBV6-1 combines with J gene TRBJ1-2, with no clear D. V was cut by 2 bases and J by 4 bases, with 5 bases left in between. Germline V lookup: CDR1 MNHNS, CDR2 SASEGT. The CDR3 spans 12 residues. DNA of the CDR3: TGTGCCAGCAGTGAAAGGAGCTATGGCTACACCTTC. Residues: CASSERSYGYTF.

The chain couples TRBV27 to TRBJ2-1; tentatively, D is TRBD2 (6 bases). V gave up 5 bases and J gave up 10 bases, with 30 bases separating them. The CDR3 runs to 18 residues. Germline CDR1 MNHEY, CDR2 SMNVEV (reference sequence). In DNA, the CDR3 is TGTGCCAGCAGTCCCAATCCCCTAGTCCGGGAGTCCATAGGGGAGCAGTTCTTC. Residues: CASSPNPLVRESIGEQFF.

The gene calls are TRBV4-1 and TRBJ2-1; D remains unclear. The V gene's germline CDR1 is MGHRA and CDR2 YSYEKL. The CDR3 totals 14 residues. The V and J ends lost 4 bases and 5 bases respectively, with 12 bases between them. CDR3 sequence: CASSPRQANNEQFF. The CDR3 DNA reads as TGCGCCAGCAGCCCCCGCCAGGCGAACAATGAGCAGTTCTTC.

On this clone itself: The germline gene is not matched at one end of the junction; a read error may be the cause. The CDR3 region has the DNA TGTGCTAGCAGCCAGCGGGGGGGTTCGCAAGAGACCCAGTACTTC. It specifies CASSQRGGSQETQYF. The genes are TRBV7-7 and TRBJ2-5; the match to TRBD2 covers 10 bases. The germline V gene has CDR1 SSHAT and CDR2 FNYEAQ (reference sequence). The CDR3 extends over 15 amino acids. Full variable domain (outside the CDR3, taken from reference TRBV7-7 and TRBJ2-5): GAGVSQSPRYKVTKRGQDVTLRCDPISSHATLYWYQQALGQGPEFLTYFNYEAQPDKSGLPSDRFSAERPEGSISTLTIQRTEQRDSAMYRCASSQRGGSQETQYFGPGTRLLVL.

The chain recombines TRBV12-3 or TRBV12-4 with TRBJ2-3, with no clear D. Trimming took off 3 bases at V and 6 bases at J, with 10 bases between the two ends. This CDR3 is 13 amino acids long. DNA of the CDR3: TGTGCCAGCAGTTTTCTCCTAGTTGATACGCAGTATTTT. It specifies CASSFLLVDTQYF.